The T cell receptor beta chain under discussion was sequenced for a study of cytomegalovirus exposure and HLA in healthy donors (dated by TCRdb to about 2017). General notes on the study: In an earlier analysis of roughly 590 of the donors, under 300 Gb of sequence data and approximately 120 million unique TCR beta sequences from about 180 million T cells were reported. All discovery cohort repertoires had been generated on a single sequencing platform. A later analysis re-analyzed previously published TCR beta repertoires from about 730 donors and added high-resolution HLA genotyping to study TCR occurrence patterns. Rather than drawing on any new phenotypic data, the later analysis identified candidate immune exposures from TCR beta sequences and the way those sequences occurred across donors. Several DR-DQ haplotypes were handled as single units for association and clustering, since linkage in the cohort was strong. An earlier analysis of several hundred of the donors applied high-throughput TCR beta sequencing to assess whether each TCR beta V gene segment acted as functional or pseudogenic. HLA typing included class I and class II loci at four-digit resolution. The number of donors typed differed by locus, with about 629-630 for A, B, C, DRB1 and DQB1, approximately 500 for DQA1, 600 to 610 for DPA1, and roughly 450 for DPB1. The study used immunosequencing to profile the T cell repertoires of 666 subjects and linked those repertoires to cytomegalovirus serostatus. On average, 235,054 unique TCR beta nucleotide sequences were sequenced per donor among 300 to 500 genotyped donors of the cohort, with about 17% of those sequences being non-productive. Genome-wide SNP genotypes for about 55% of the 666 donors were used in a later genetic analysis, which treated that subset as a discovery cohort. Roughly 310 gigabases of sequencing data and approximately 85 million unique TCR sequences were included in an early release covering 550 to 800 HLA-typed donors. The study combined high-throughput TCR immunosequencing, statistical association of individual TCRs with disease status, and machine learning to predict cytomegalovirus infection status. The genetic ancestry cluster associated with self-reported Caucasian donors included 81% of the roughly 360 genotyped donors. Alongside the repertoire data, information on donor age, sex, ethnicity and CMV serostatus was compiled. Along with the roughly 670-subject first cohort, a separate validation cohort of over a hundred different subjects was used. The study aimed to test whether signatures of past pathogen exposure could be identified by cataloging public T cell receptors. Overall results and qualifications from the work: Three of the identified cytomegalovirus-associated TCR beta chains were confirmed in vitro to be specific for cytomegalovirus antigens. Presence/absence analyses assumed roughly uniform sequencing depth across donors, an assumption that may not hold. The only immune exposure information available for the cohort was CMV serostatus. The study gave a list of roughly 150 TCR beta chains associated with cytomegalovirus. In a later analysis, HLA-associated TCR beta chains showed more clonal expansion and lower generation probabilities than non-associated chains that were equally common. A group of highly shared sequence variants was considered likely to be a technical artifact of the sequencing pipeline. Assigning TCR associations to individual alleles was difficult when HLA alleles, especially DR and DQ, strongly co-occurred. A later genetic analysis associated a missense DCLRE1C variant with V-gene and J-gene trimming of TCR beta chains, and an independent cohort replicated the association. According to a later analysis, parvovirus B19, influenza, CMV and Epstein-Barr virus appeared linked to several top co-occurrence clusters. The cohort was sequenced for TCR beta chains only, and without alpha or paired-chain data the features that could be detected were limited. In a later analysis, about 16,000 TCR beta sequences were associated with specific HLA alleles at a false discovery rate of 0.05. The classifier was reported to diagnose cytomegalovirus status with high specificity and sensitivity in both the original and validation cohorts. Some IMGT-functional V segments, including TRBV6-2 and TRBV6-3, could not be distinguished by the 87-base-pair reads and were therefore excluded. A further reported finding was that TCR beta sequences accurately predicted the HLA-A and HLA-B alleles for most subjects in the first cohort. An earlier analysis of approximately 600 of the donors showed that most TCR beta V segments appeared in productive rearrangements either about 87% or about 30% of the time, which broadly matched IMGT annotations. According to a later analysis, most CMV-associated TCR beta chains appeared to be HLA-restricted, and the HLA associations seemed to be driven largely by CMV exposure. Across donors, most TCR sequences were observed very rarely, whereas some public TCRs were present in many individuals. Because counts were too low, about 18 rarely observed V segments, including chromosome 9 orphons, were excluded from the earlier analysis of several hundred of the donors. It was suggested by the authors that the approach could potentially be generalized to other disease states and immunological phenotypes. In a later analysis, the rate of TCR association differed among HLA loci, with DRB1 alleles having the most associated TCRs and HLA-C alleles having the fewest. In a later genetic analysis, fewer N-insertions in productive TCRs were reported among donors in an Asian-associated ancestry cluster than the roughly 670-donor mean. Correlated functional status among segregating V segments might reflect linkage disequilibrium, but an unknown experimental factor could not be ruled out. Because HLA typing was unavailable for some donors at each locus, only the typed subset was used in association tests.

The method was the immunoSEQ multiplex PCR assay. For the multiplex PCR, a mixture combining 60 forward primers for TCR Vbeta segments and 13 reverse primers for TCR Jbeta segments was used. The CDR3 region of rearranged TCR beta genes was amplified from genomic DNA by a multiplex PCR assay. On the Illumina HiSeq System, the amplified TCR beta libraries were sequenced as 87-base-pair reads. The authors processed their data as follows. Across the roughly 700 repertoires, a later analysis counted approximately 83 million unique TCR beta chains, 9.5 million to 12 million of which were shared by at least two donors. To remove PCR and sequencing errors, raw reads were error-corrected and collapsed into unique sequences using a nearest-neighbor algorithm that merged closely related sequences. V, D and J gene segments were assigned by aligning CDR3 sequences to IMGT reference sequences. For a sequence to be retained, a match of at least six nucleotides was required to both a V gene segment and a J gene segment. Rearrangements were classified as productive when the CDR3 lacked stop codons and remained in frame with V and J, and all other rearrangements were classified as non-productive. Following IMGT convention, CDR3 was defined as the stretch from the second conserved V-encoded cysteine up to the conserved J-encoded phenylalanine. In an earlier analysis of around 640 of the donors, sequences lacking an unambiguous match to a single V gene segment were excluded. An earlier analysis of under 750 of the donors called V segments functional above 56.7% productive rearrangements and segregating when the between-donor standard deviation exceeded 5%. A statistical classification framework was built to diagnose cytomegalovirus status from the catalog of TCR beta chain sequences. In a later analysis, V and J genes were assigned by comparing TCR nucleotide sequences against IMGT/GENE-DB human TR gene sequences. In a later analysis, CDR3 sequences and most-parsimonious VDJ recombination scenarios were assigned using the TCRdist pipeline. In a later analysis, each TCR beta chain was defined by its CDR3 amino acid sequence together with its V-gene family, and reads lacking a unique V-gene family were excluded. In a later analysis, approximately 640 highly shared, low-generation-probability nucleotide sequences were removed to address suspected cross-contamination and a sequencing artifact. For each public chain, a later analysis derived a clonal expansion index from normalized ranks of inferred template counts within each repertoire. In a later analysis, generation probabilities were computed with a VDJ recombination model fitted to out-of-frame rearrangements, and the resulting probabilities were checked against IGoR. In a later analysis, hypergeometric tests were used to score TCR-TCR, TCR-HLA and TCR-CMV co-occurrence, with a repertoire-size bias correction applied to TCR pairs. A later analysis estimated false discovery rates by permuting HLA or CMV assignments 20 times. In a later analysis, co-occurring TCRs were grouped with DBSCAN, and TCRdist sequence similarity was added when clustering was performed within HLA-allele-positive subsets. Repertoires with fewer than 30,000 or more than 120,000 public chains, plus five repertoires with anomalous nucleotide sharing, were excluded from co-occurrence clustering. Held by TCRdb, this immuneACCESS table contains in-frame sequences only and omits some clones. Under half of the omission traces to an unresolved V gene where checked; the cause of the rest is unknown. D and trimming come from the DNA, and the V and J calls and clone size come from that table. The sample contains roughly 180,000 clones, roughly 82% of them found a single time. The ten largest account for more than 0.95% of the sample.

Comments on this clone: It lacks a known antigen. No base quality values were provided; no much bigger clone lies one nucleotide off.

The cohort was made up of around 720 healthy bone marrow donors. Cohort members were all nominally healthy when sampled, although unrecorded immune exposures were likely present. The donor tested CMV seropositive, placing the donor among the approximately 290 seropositive members of the cohort. Every donor gave a peripheral blood sample, and the peripheral blood mononuclear cells from that sample were used for TCR beta sequencing. The Qiagen DNeasy Blood Extraction Kit was used to extract genomic DNA from the blood cell samples. Sequences MNHGY (CDR1) and SAAAGT (CDR2) are obtained from the germline V gene. The CDR3 measures 15 amino acids from cysteine to phenylalanine. Only CDR3 DNA is held: 45 bases, read in frame from base 1. V is cut back by 1 base and J by 8 bases, with 8 bases in the junction unmatched.

The chain is encoded by TRBV6-8 joined to TRBJ1-2, with 9 bases in between that match TRBD1. Source material: PBMCs. The clonotype comes from a girl aged 2 to 10 in good health and CMV-seropositive. The CDR3 region reads CASSYYGQGSGGYTF. DNA sequence: TGTGCCAGCAGTTACTATGGACAGGGGTCAGGGGGCTACACCTTC.